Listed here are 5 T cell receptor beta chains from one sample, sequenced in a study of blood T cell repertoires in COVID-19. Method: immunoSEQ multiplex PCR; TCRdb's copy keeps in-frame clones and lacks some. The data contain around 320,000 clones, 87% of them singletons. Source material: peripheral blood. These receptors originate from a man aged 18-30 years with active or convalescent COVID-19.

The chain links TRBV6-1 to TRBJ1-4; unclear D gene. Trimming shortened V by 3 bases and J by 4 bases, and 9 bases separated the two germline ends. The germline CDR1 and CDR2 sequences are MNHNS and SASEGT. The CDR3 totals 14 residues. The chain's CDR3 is CASSDPYSNEKLFF. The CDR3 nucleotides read TGTGCCAGCAGTGACCCCTACAGTAATGAAAAACTGTTTTTT.

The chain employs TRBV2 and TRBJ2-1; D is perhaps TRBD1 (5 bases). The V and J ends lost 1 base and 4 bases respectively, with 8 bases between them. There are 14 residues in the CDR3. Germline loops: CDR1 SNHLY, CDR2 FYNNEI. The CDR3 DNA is TGTGCCAGCAGTGAAGGGACACCTTACAATGAGCAGTTCTTC. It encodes CASSEGTPYNEQFF.

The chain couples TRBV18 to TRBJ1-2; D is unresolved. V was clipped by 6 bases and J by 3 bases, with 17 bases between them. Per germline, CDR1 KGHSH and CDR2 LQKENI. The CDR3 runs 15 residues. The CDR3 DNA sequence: TGTGCCAGCTCCCCATGGAGTGGTATCGACTATGGCTACACCTTC. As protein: CASSPWSGIDYGYTF.

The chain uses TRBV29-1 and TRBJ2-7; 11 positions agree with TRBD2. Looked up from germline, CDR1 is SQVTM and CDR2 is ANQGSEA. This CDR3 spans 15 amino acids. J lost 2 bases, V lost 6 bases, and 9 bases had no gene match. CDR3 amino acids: CSVTTGLAVTYEQYF. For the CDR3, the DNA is TGCAGCGTGACGACGGGACTAGCGGTCACCTACGAGCAGTACTTC.

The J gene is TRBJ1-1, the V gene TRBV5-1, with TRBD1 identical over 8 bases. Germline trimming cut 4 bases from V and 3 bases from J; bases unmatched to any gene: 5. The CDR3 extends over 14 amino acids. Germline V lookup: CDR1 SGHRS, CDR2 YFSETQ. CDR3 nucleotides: TGCGCCAGCAGCGATGGACAGGGAGACACTGAAGCTTTCTTT. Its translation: CASSDGQGDTEAFF. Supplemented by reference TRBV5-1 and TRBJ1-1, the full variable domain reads KAGVTQTPRYLIKTRGQQVTLSCSPISGHRSVSWYQQTPGQGLQFLFEYFSETQRNKGNFPGRFSGRQFSNSRSEMNVSTLELGDSALYLCASSDGQGDTEAFFGQGTRLTVV.